These 10 T cell receptor beta chains were sequenced from one sample in a study of CD8+ T cells in alopecia areata. Following RNA extraction, reverse transcription yielded cDNA that acted as the sequencing template. Sequenced by immunoSEQ multiplex PCR; TCRdb stores in-frame clones only, minus some. Among some 150,000 clones, 62% were seen once, and the ten largest hold 35% to 45%. The sample comprised CD8+ T cells sorted from blood. These receptors originate from a human donor in good health.

This clone was seen more than once but under ten times. The CDR3 spells CASSPPNTGELFF. In DNA form, the CDR3 reads TGTGCCAGCAGTCCGCCGAACACCGGGGAGCTGTTTTTT. The V gene is TRBV25-1, the J gene TRBJ2-2; D is uncertain. The CDR3 sequence is 13 residues long. V was trimmed by 5 bases and J by 0 bases, leaving 4 bases between them. Germline V gives CDR1 MGHDK, CDR2 SYGVNS. The full variable domain, its missing parts supplied by reference TRBV25-1 and TRBJ2-2, is EADIYQTPRYLVIGTGKKITLECSQTMGHDKMYWYQQDPGMELHLIHYSYGVNSTEKGDLSSESTVSRIRTEHFPLTLESARPSHTSQYLCASSPPNTGELFFGEGSRLTVL.

This chain connects TRBV28 to TRBJ2-3, with TRBD2 matching 10 bases. This CDR3 is 15 amino acids long. CDR1 is MDHEN and CDR2 is SYDVKM in the germline V gene. V lost 3 bases to trimming and J lost 7 bases; unmatched junction nucleotides: 7. CDR3 region: CASSFSGGIIYTQYF. In DNA, the CDR3 is TGTGCCAGCAGTTTTAGCGGGGGGATTATATATACGCAGTATTTT.

This rearrangement joins TRBV12-5 to TRBJ2-7; D not resolved. The CDR3 consists of 14 residues. V was shortened by 0 bases and J by 1 base, with 7 bases between the two germline ends. Germline-derived CDR1 and CDR2 are LGHNT and FRNRAP. CDR3 sequence: CASGLVPRSYEQYF. As DNA, the CDR3 is TGTGCTAGTGGTTTGGTACCCAGATCCTACGAGCAGTACTTC.

A few counts support this clone. This CDR3 is CASSTDHYEQYF. As DNA, the CDR3 is TGTGCCAGCAGCACCGATCACTACGAGCAGTACTTC. The V and J genes are TRBV6-5 and TRBJ2-7; no clear D. The germline V and J ends were trimmed by 6 bases and 3 bases, with 9 bases remaining between them. This CDR3 spans 12 amino acids. CDR1 and CDR2 from the germline V gene are MNHEY and SVGAGI.

V usage is TRBV5-4 and J usage is TRBJ2-1; TRBD2 aligns across 12 bases. The CDR3 totals 15 residues. J gave up 7 bases and V 5 bases, and 7 bases lay outside the gene matches. Germline-derived CDR1 and CDR2 are SGHNT and YYREEE (reference sequence). This CDR3 is CASSSSGRASNEQFF. CDR3 DNA: TGTGCCAGCAGTTCTAGCGGGAGGGCCTCTAATGAGCAGTTCTTC. The whole variable domain, remainder taken from reference TRBV5-4 and TRBJ2-1, is ETGVTQSPTHLIKTRGQQVTLRCSSQSGHNTVSWYQQALGQGPQFIFQYYREEENGRGNFPPRFSGLQFPNYSSELNVNALELDDSALYLCASSSSGRASNEQFFGPGTRLTVL.

Comment on this clone: In the same sample, other DNA sequences code for this CDR3. The chain recombines TRBV29-1 with TRBJ2-7; no clear D gene. CDR1 is SQVTM and CDR2 is ANQGSEA in the germline V gene. V lost 0 bases and J 1 base, leaving 1 base between the germline ends. This CDR3 contains 11 residues. The CDR3 region is CSVEESYEQYF. CDR3 DNA: TGCAGCGTTGAAGAGTCCTACGAGCAGTACTTC.

The chain has TRBV4-1 and TRBJ2-7; the match to TRBD1 covers 8 bases. The trim removed 3 bases at V and 0 bases at J, leaving 1 base unmatched. CDR1 and CDR2 from the germline V gene are MGHRA and YSYEKL. The CDR3 consists of 14 residues. CDR3 loop: CASSQTGASYEQYF. DNA of the CDR3: TGCGCCAGCAGCCAGACAGGGGCCTCCTACGAGCAGTACTTC.

This chain connects TRBV28 to TRBJ1-5; 9 bases are shared with TRBD1. The CDR3 covers 15 residues. The ends lost 4 bases at V and 7 bases at J; junction bases unmatched: 8. Per germline, CDR1 MDHEN and CDR2 SYDVKM. Written as DNA, the CDR3 is TGTGCCAGCAGTTGGTACAGGGGGCTAGGACAGCCCCAGCATTTT. It encodes CASSWYRGLGQPQHF. Drawing the rest from reference TRBV28 and TRBJ1-5, the complete variable domain is DVKVTQSSRYLVKRTGEKVFLECVQDMDHENMFWYRQDPGLGLRLIYFSYDVKMKEKGDIPEGYSVSREKKERFSLILESASTNQTSMYLCASSWYRGLGQPQHFGDGTRLSIL.

The rearrangement links TRBV29-1 to TRBJ1-2; weak D call: TRBD1 (5 bases). Germline CDR1 and CDR2: SQVTM and ANQGSEA. V lost 3 bases, J lost 8 bases, and 13 bases lay in between. The CDR3 is made up of 12 amino acids. CDR3 region: CSVDDSPWGYTF. CDR3 bases: TGCAGCGTTGACGACAGCCCGTGGGGCTACACCTTC.

This clone was seen more than once but under ten times. The CDR3 bases are TGTGCCAGCAGCTTAGGGGCCGAGCAGTACTTC. Translating gives CASSLGAEQYF. J is TRBJ2-7 and V is TRBV7-9, with D unclear. The V end lost 1 base, the J end lost 6 bases, and 4 bases lay between the germline ends. This CDR3 has 11 residues. CDR1 is SEHNR, CDR2 FQNEAQ, per germline (reference sequence). Complete variable domain (other parts from reference TRBV7-9 and TRBJ2-7): DTGVSQNPRHKITKRGQNVTFRCDPISEHNRLYWYRQTLGQGPEFLTYFQNEAQLEKSRLLSDRFSAERPKGSFSTLEIQRTEQGDSAMYLCASSLGAEQYFGPGTRLTVT.